This TCR beta chain is drawn from a study of blood T cell repertoires in COVID-19 (dated by TCRdb to 2019 to 2021). Regarding the study in general: Samples from collaborators originated in the United States, Italy and Spain and spanned both the acute and convalescent phases of COVID-19. The prospective study material was composed of cDNA or gDNA derived from T cells, B-cell-depleted T cells, or PBMCs. Deeply sampled blood TCRbeta repertoires from subjects exposed to, actively infected with, or recovered from COVID-19 were included in the dataset. The repertoires were made available in a free public database intended to serve as a resource for research on the immune response to SARS-CoV-2. The samples were drawn from two sources: the first 160 participants of the ongoing ImmuneRACE study, and fewer than 1,500 subjects contributed by 6 global collaborators. A de-identified subject ID, COVID-19 status, age in years and sex were almost always included in the sample metadata. Where available, HLA class I and class II types were obtained from metadata supplied by the sample provider rather than from assay-based typing. The study at large found these results: The quantity of clinical and demographic metadata differed by source and by participant and was supplied without curation.

TCRbeta CDR3 regions were amplified from genomic DNA using the immunoSEQ Assay, a bias-controlled multiplex PCR. In the source study's methods: Within the assay, amplification of reference gene primers was used to estimate how many nucleated cells each sample contained. Sequence reads were collapsed and filtered to measure the absolute abundance of every unique TCRbeta CDR3 rearrangement. For each sample, productive Simpson clonality was calculated as the square root of Simpson's diversity index across productive rearrangements. Here the immuneACCESS table is served through TCRdb, limited to in-frame sequences with V and J called. Missing clones are a known gap in these copies; in checked studies unresolved V genes cover under half, and the rest lacks a known reason. The V and J calls and clone size come from that table; D and trimming were worked out from the DNA. The sample has 170,000 or so clones on record, approximately 85% of them singletons. The top ten constitute more than 5.5% of the sample.

As concerns this clone: Its specific antigen is unknown. Nothing much larger sits one base from this clone, and base qualities are not available.

Participants in the prospective study were aged roughly 18 to 95 years, lived in 20 to 30 United States geographic areas, and enrolled through a virtual design. Cohort assignment in the prospective study relied on participant-reported clinical history from a screening survey and a study questionnaire. For ImmuneRACE Cohort 3, a participant was defined as recovered based on two consecutive negative NP/OP PCR tests, clearance by a healthcare professional, or resolution of symptoms. Mobile phlebotomists in the prospective study collected whole blood, serum and a nasopharyngeal or oropharyngeal swab from every participant. Prospective study participants could optionally give additional blood draws and questionnaires over an approximately two-month period. Before DNA extraction, blood samples from the prospective study were shipped at room temperature or frozen. Sequencing was done on a sample of PBMCs or T cells enriched from blood (not recorded which). The sequence was obtained from a man in his forties who had recovered from COVID-19.

In nucleotide form, the sequence is TGTGCCAGCAGTGAATACGGGGGATTCTACGAGCAGTACTTC. This translates into CASSEYGGFYEQYF. Recombination linked TRBV25-1 to TRBJ2-7; the D gene is perhaps TRBD2, from 6 matching bases. Spanning cysteine to phenylalanine, the CDR3 consists of 14 amino acids. CDR3 DNA only is kept here, 42 bases in frame from base 1. Per the germline V gene, MGHDK is the CDR1 and SYGVNS is the CDR2. Trimming at the junction amounts to 0 bases on V and 3 bases on J, and the germline ends lie 9 bases apart.